The clone carrying this T cell receptor (beta chain) was picked up a small number of times. The sample comes from a study of low-dose radiotherapy and immunotherapy resistance in tumors. Study context: Patients of Cohort 1 had 0.5 Gy fractions every 2 weeks, which summed to 6.5 Gy.

Germline-derived CDR1 and CDR2 are SQVTM and ANQGSEA. Trimming took off 4 bases at V and 4 bases at J, with 5 bases between the two ends. The CDR3 contains 11 residues. Covering alpha and beta chains, TRAV- and TRBV-specific primers were used for the first-strand cDNA. A constant-region primer paired with the V-primer adapter amplified TCRs over approximately 19 PCR cycles. MiXCR, run by TCRdb on the reads, gives a single entry per CDR3 protein. The table records some 10,000 distinct CDR3 sequences, around 40% of them present only once. Inclusion covered patients whose advanced solid tumors lacked tumor-infiltrating lymphocytes.

The sequence derives from a human donor with advanced metastatic prostate, ovarian, gallbladder or colorectal cancer (not recorded which). This table probably holds off-target reads from a library built for another chain. The chain is built from TRBV29-1 and TRBJ2-1; D is undetermined. Here the CDR3 DNA reads TGCAGCGTTGCCGCTTACAATGAGCAGTTCTTC. Residues: CSVAAYNEQFF.